Listed below are T cell receptor beta chains from one sample, sequenced in a study of blood T cell repertoires in COVID-19. Produced via immunoSEQ multiplex PCR; TCRdb's table is partial and in-frame only. The repertoire includes 200,000 to 250,000 clones, around nine tenths of them detected once, and 6.5% sits in the top ten. The sequencing input was peripheral blood. The receptors originated from a man in his sixties who had recovered from COVID-19. CDR3s include the opening cysteine and the closing phenylalanine or tryptophan. The D gene is left open where the match is weak. A clone size is listed for some rows: how often the clone was seen (once, few, many), or a class if it is expanded.

clone_size	d_call	v_call	j_call	cdr3_nt	cdr3_aa
.	.	TRBV18	TRBJ1-3	TGTGCCAGCTCACCACCGGGAGTAGACCCCATATATTTT	CASSPPGVDPIYF
.	TRBD2	TRBV9	TRBJ2-3	TGTGCCAGCAGCGGTGGGGCTAGCGGAAACACAGATACGCAGTATTTT	CASSGGASGNTDTQYF
.	TRBD2	TRBV19	TRBJ2-7	TGTGCCAGTAGTAACCTAGCGGGAGGGTACGAGCAGTACTTC	CASSNLAGGYEQYF
.	.	TRBV27	TRBJ2-3	TGTGCCAGCACAGGGGATACGCAGTATTTT	CASTGDTQYF
.	TRBD1	TRBV19	TRBJ1-4	TGTGCCAGTAGTAGGACAGGGGGTAATGAAAAACTGTTTTTT	CASSRTGGNEKLFF
.	.	TRBV5-1	TRBJ2-5	TGCGCCAGCAGCCCGGACCACCTCCGAGGGGGGGGTAGAGAGACCCAGTACTTC	CASSPDHLRGGGRETQYF
.	TRBD1	TRBV4-2	TRBJ1-2	TGTGCCAGCAGCCAGGGGCGCGGACAGGGGGTCGTGGGCTACACCTTC	CASSQGRGQGVVGYTF
few	TRBD2	TRBV5-1	TRBJ2-7	TGCGCCAGCACCCACCAGCCGGGACTAGGGTCCGAGCAGTACTTC	CASTHQPGLGSEQYF
.	TRBD2	TRBV4-3	TRBJ2-7	TGCGCCAGCAGCCAAGACCCCGGGGGAGGGCGCGAGCAGTACTTC	CASSQDPGGGREQYF
.	.	TRBV7-3	TRBJ2-1	TGTGCCAGCAGTGGAGGGTTATCCTACAATGAGCAGTTCTTC	CASSGGLSYNEQFF
.	.	TRBV6-5	TRBJ1-6	TGTGCCAGCAGTTACTCTCTCGGTTCACCCCTCCACTTT	CASSYSLGSPLHF
.	TRBD2	TRBV24-1	TRBJ2-3	TGTGCCACCAGTGATCTTGGGGAGGGGCGGACAGATACGCAGTATTTT	CATSDLGEGRTDTQYF
.	TRBD2	TRBV5-3	TRBJ2-5	TGTGCCAGAAGCCTCCCCGGAAGCGGGAGTAGGAGAGAGACCCAGTACTTC	CARSLPGSGSRRETQYF
.	.	TRBV28	TRBJ1-4	TGTGCCAGCAGTCAACAGGGATTGGAGAATGAAAAACTGTTTTTT	CASSQQGLENEKLFF
few	.	TRBV6-2/TRBV6-3	TRBJ2-7	TGTGCCAGCAGTGATTGGCCAAGCTCCTACGAGCAGTACTTC	CASSDWPSSYEQYF
.	.	TRBV19	TRBJ2-7	TGTGCCAGTAGTTCTAAGCGGTTGAGCTCCTACGAGCAGTACTTC	CASSSKRLSSYEQYF
once	.	TRBV19	TRBJ2-7	TGTGCCAGTAGTATGACTGGCTCCTACGAGCAGTACTTC	CASSMTGSYEQYF
.	.	TRBV11-3	TRBJ2-5	TGTGCCAGCAGCTTAGGTAGCCAATTGGAGACCCAGTACTTC	CASSLGSQLETQYF